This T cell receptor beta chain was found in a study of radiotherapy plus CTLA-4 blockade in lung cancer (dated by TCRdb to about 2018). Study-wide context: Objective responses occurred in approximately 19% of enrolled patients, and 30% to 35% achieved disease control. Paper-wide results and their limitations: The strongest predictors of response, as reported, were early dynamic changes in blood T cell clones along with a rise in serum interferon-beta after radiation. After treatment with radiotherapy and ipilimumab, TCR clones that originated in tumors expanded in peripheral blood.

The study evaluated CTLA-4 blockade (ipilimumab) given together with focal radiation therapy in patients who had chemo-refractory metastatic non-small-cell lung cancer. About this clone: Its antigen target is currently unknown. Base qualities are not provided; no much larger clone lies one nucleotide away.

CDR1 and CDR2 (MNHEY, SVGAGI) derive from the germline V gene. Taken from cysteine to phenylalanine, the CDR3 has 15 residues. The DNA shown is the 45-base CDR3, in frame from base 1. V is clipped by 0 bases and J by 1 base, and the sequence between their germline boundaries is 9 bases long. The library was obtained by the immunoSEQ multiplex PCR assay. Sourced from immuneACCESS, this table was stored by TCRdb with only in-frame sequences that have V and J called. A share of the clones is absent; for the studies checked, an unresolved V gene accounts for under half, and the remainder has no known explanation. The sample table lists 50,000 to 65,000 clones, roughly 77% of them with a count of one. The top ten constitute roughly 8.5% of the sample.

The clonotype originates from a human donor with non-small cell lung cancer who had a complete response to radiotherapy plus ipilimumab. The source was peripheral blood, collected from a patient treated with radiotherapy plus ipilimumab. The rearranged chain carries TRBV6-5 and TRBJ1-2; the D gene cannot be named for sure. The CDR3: CASSYSAGRNYGYTF. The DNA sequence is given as TGTGCCAGCAGTTACTCTGCAGGCCGTAACTATGGCTACACCTTC.